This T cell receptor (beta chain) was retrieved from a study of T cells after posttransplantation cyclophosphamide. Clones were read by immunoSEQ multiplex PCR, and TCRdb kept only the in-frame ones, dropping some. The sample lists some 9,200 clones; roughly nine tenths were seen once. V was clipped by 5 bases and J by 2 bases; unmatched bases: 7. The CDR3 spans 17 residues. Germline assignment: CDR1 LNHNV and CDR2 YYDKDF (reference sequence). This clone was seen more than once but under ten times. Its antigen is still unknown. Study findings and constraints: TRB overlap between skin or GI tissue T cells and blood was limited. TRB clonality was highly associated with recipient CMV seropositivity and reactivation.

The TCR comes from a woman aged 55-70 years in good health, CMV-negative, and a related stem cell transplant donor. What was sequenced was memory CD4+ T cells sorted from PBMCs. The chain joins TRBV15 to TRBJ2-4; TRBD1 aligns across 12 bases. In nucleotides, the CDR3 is TGTGCCACCAGCGACTCGGGACAGGGGGCGTCCAAAAACATTCAGTACTTC. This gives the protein CATSDSGQGASKNIQYF.